This T cell receptor (beta chain) was identified during a study of blood T cell repertoires in COVID-19. Study information: In each case, the material was cDNA or gDNA derived from T cells, B-cell-depleted T cells, or PBMCs.

Sequenced by immunoSEQ multiplex PCR; TCRdb stores in-frame clones only, minus some. The table includes approximately 180,000 clones, 70% to 90% detected once. In germline, CDR1 is PRHDT, CDR2 FYEKMQ (reference sequence). Trimming shortened V by 1 base and J by 4 bases, and 13 bases separated the two germline ends. CDR3 length equals 15 residues. This receptor was obtained from a human donor with active or convalescent COVID-19. The donor label of this sample is uncertain. Sequencing was done on a sample of peripheral blood. The chain has TRBV13 and TRBJ2-5; TRBD1 might be the D (5 bases). The CDR3 is CASSLDGQWVETQYF. The CDR3 DNA reads TGTGCCAGCAGCTTAGATGGACAATGGGTAGAGACCCAGTACTTC.